These 32 T cell receptor beta chains share one sample of origin, sequenced in a study of patients and donors after allogeneic stem cell transplantation. TCRdb ran MiXCR on the RT-PCR reads and lists one entry per CDR3 protein. This sample has about a million distinct CDR3 sequences, with 15% to 20% found just once. The sequenced sample was blood, either unsorted or a sorted T cell fraction (not recorded which). The receptors were sampled from a human donor who was either an allogeneic HSCT recipient or a stem cell or donor lymphocyte infusion donor (not recorded which). It is not recorded whose cells these are; they may come from a transplant donor.

The chain couples TRBV20-1 to TRBJ2-1; the D gene is possibly TRBD1 (6 bases). Trimming removed 3 bases from V and 3 bases from J, with 15 bases in between. Looked up from germline, CDR1 is DFQATT and CDR2 is SNEGSKA (reference sequence). CDR3 length: 15 residues. The CDR3 coding sequence is TGCAGTGCTAGTACAGGGCTTGTTAACTACAATGAGCAGTTCTTC. This codes for CSASTGLVNYNEQFF.

The gene calls are TRBV7-9 and TRBJ1-5; D gene ambiguous. The CDR3 consists of 14 residues. The V and J ends lost 4 bases and 8 bases respectively, with 15 bases between them. Germline V gene lookup returns CDR1 SEHNR and CDR2 FQNEAQ (reference sequence). The CDR3 nucleotides read TGTGCCAGCAGCTCCCGGGAGTCGAATAAGCCCCAGCATTTT. Its translation is CASSSRESNKPQHF. The variable domain in full, with the rest retrieved from reference TRBV7-9 and TRBJ1-5, is DTGVSQNPRHKITKRGQNVTFRCDPISEHNRLYWYRQTLGQGPEFLTYFQNEAQLEKSRLLSDRFSAERPKGSFSTLEIQRTEQGDSAMYLCASSSRESNKPQHFGDGTRLSIL.

This clonotype turned up a few times. V and J are TRBV6-2 or TRBV6-3 and TRBJ2-1; 8 bases map to TRBD2. Germline V CDR1 and CDR2: MNHEY, SVGEGT. The CDR3 sequence is 16 residues long. J lost 7 bases, V lost 5 bases, and 13 bases had no gene match. CDR3 amino acids: CASSPSGLALINEQFF. CDR3 nucleotide sequence: TGTGCCAGCAGTCCCTCCGGACTAGCATTAATTAATGAGCAGTTCTTC.

J is TRBJ2-3 and V is TRBV12-3 or TRBV12-4, with D perhaps matching TRBD2 (6 bases). V gave up 6 bases and J gave up 6 bases, with 16 bases separating them. This CDR3 is 14 amino acids long. The CDR3 protein is CASSRRLDRDTQYF. CDR3 bases: TGTGCCAGCAGCCGGAGACTAGATCGGGATACGCAGTATTTT.

The chain has TRBV20-1 and TRBJ2-5, with a tentative D call TRBD1 (6 bases). The CDR3 is 12 amino acids. V dropped 8 bases and J dropped 5 bases, with 15 bases sitting between them. Germline V lookup: CDR1 DFQATT, CDR2 SNEGSKA (reference sequence). CDR3 loop: CSHQQGRETQYF. The CDR3 DNA sequence: TGCAGTCACCAACAGGGACGGGAGACCCAGTACTTC.

The chain links TRBV30 to TRBJ2-5; 10 bases agree with TRBD1. The CDR3 contains 14 residues. CDR1 GTSNPN and CDR2 SVGIG come from the germline V gene (reference sequence). With 5 bases clipped from V and 7 bases from J, the junction kept 10 bases outside the gene matches. The CDR3 bases are TGTGCCTGGTTCCGGACAGGGGGAGTGGGGACCCAGTACTTC. It codes for CAWFRTGGVGTQYF.

The rearrangement links TRBV12-3 or TRBV12-4 to TRBJ2-3; possibly TRBD2 for D (7 bases). Trimming removed 7 bases at V and 5 bases at J, with 16 bases between. The CDR3 is 14 amino acids. The CDR3 loop reads CASMIGGARDTQYF. CDR3 coding DNA: TGTGCCAGCATGATTGGGGGGGCGAGAGATACGCAGTATTTT.

A few counts support this clonotype. The chain joins TRBV4-1 to TRBJ1-4; a weak D match, TRBD1 (6 bases). Germline values: CDR1 MGHRA, CDR2 YSYEKL. Trimming shortened V by 4 bases and J by 7 bases, and 13 bases separated the two germline ends. The CDR3 extends over 14 amino acids. CDR3 sequence: CASSLLRGLEKLFF. CDR3 DNA sequence: TGCGCCAGCAGCCTATTACGGGGGCTTGAAAAACTGTTTTTT.

This clonotype has more than one count but fewer than ten. This rearrangement joins TRBV24-1 to TRBJ2-3; no reliable D call. Trimming pared 1 base from V and 0 bases from J, leaving 10 bases between. CDR3 length: 16 residues. Germline V gives CDR1 KGHDR, CDR2 SFDVKD. CDR3 in DNA: TGTGCCACCAGTGATTTAAAGTACGCTAGCACAGATACGCAGTATTTT. Protein product: CATSDLKYASTDTQYF.

Only a few counts were recorded for this clonotype. The genes are TRBV20-1 and TRBJ2-1, with 13 bases that match TRBD2. V shed 5 bases and J 12 bases; nucleotides not matched to a gene: 7. The length of the CDR3 is 13 residues. Germline V gene sequence: CDR1 DFQATT, CDR2 SNEGSKA (reference sequence). CDR3 nucleotides: TGCAGTGCTCCCACTAGCGGGGGGGCCCGGCAGTTCTTC. It translates to CSAPTSGGARQFF.

The rearrangement joins TRBV20-1 to TRBJ1-2; D is perhaps TRBD1 (5 bases). V was cut by 6 bases and J by 5 bases, with 13 bases left in between. The CDR3 length is 12 residues. Germline values: CDR1 DFQATT, CDR2 SNEGSKA (reference sequence). The CDR3 bases are TGCAGTGCCATGGCCGGGGGTTATGGCTACACCTTC. Protein sequence: CSAMAGGYGYTF.

There are a few counts of this clonotype. This sequence joins TRBV7-2 and TRBJ1-1, with TRBD1 as a possible D gene (5 bases). The CDR3 totals 16 residues. Germline loops: CDR1 SGHTA, CDR2 FQGNSA. V lost 5 bases, J lost 7 bases, and 23 bases lay in between. In nucleotides, the CDR3 is TGTGCCAGCAGCCGAACCGGCCCCAGGGTAACCAATGAAGCTTTCTTT. This sequence encodes CASSRTGPRVTNEAFF.

This clonotype turned up a few times. This sequence joins TRBV11-2 and TRBJ1-5; perhaps TRBD1 as D (6 bases). This CDR3 is 15 amino acids long. Trimming took 5 bases from V and 4 from J, leaving 15 bases between them. Germline V gene data show CDR1 as SGHAT and CDR2 as FQNNGV. The CDR3 region has the DNA TGTGCCAGCAGCGTACAGGGTCTTAAAAATCAGCCCCAGCATTTT. Encoded protein: CASSVQGLKNQPQHF.

The chain joins TRBV25-1 to TRBJ1-1, with D unclear. The length of the CDR3 is 14 residues. Trimming took off 3 bases at V and 0 bases at J, with 8 bases between the two ends. Germline lookup yields CDR1 MGHDK and CDR2 SYGVNS. The CDR3 coding sequence is TGTGCCAGCAGTGACCCGTCAATGAACACTGAAGCTTTCTTT. Translated, it gives CASSDPSMNTEAFF.

This chain joins TRBV20-1 and TRBJ1-1, with D hard to call. Trimming took 2 bases from V and 1 from J, leaving 8 bases between them. The CDR3 extends over 13 amino acids. Germline CDR1 and CDR2: DFQATT and SNEGSKA (reference sequence). The CDR3 loop reads CSARSGPNTEAFF. In nucleotides, the CDR3 is TGCAGTGCTAGATCGGGTCCGAACACTGAAGCTTTCTTT.

This clonotype occurred a few times. The chain joins TRBV5-1 to TRBJ2-1, with 8 bases identical to TRBD2. The J segment lost 9 bases and the V segment lost 4 bases, leaving 18 bases of the junction unmatched. Germline V gene data show CDR1 as SGHRS and CDR2 as YFSETQ. This CDR3 is 17 amino acids long. The CDR3 protein is CASSGGSGTTKSGEQFF. The CDR3 DNA sequence: TGCGCCAGCAGCGGGGGTAGCGGGACTACTAAATCTGGTGAGCAGTTCTTC.

V is TRBV4-1 and J is TRBJ2-7; D is ambiguous. The germline CDR1 and CDR2 sequences are MGHRA and YSYEKL. The CDR3 is 16 amino acids. V dropped 4 bases and J dropped 3 bases, with 19 bases sitting between them. This chain's CDR3 is CASSPIHLPWGYEQYF. The DNA for the CDR3 is TGCGCCAGCAGCCCTATCCACCTTCCCTGGGGCTACGAGCAGTACTTC.

This clonotype was seen a single time. V is TRBV6-1 and J is TRBJ1-2, with no clear D. Germline lookup yields CDR1 MNHNS and CDR2 SASEGT. V dropped 6 bases and J dropped 4 bases, with 15 bases sitting between them. The length of the CDR3 is 14 residues. The CDR3 nucleotides are TGTGCCAGCAGAACTGGAGGGAATGGCTATGGCTACACCTTC. This sequence encodes CASRTGGNGYGYTF.

This clonotype occurred a few times. This chain links TRBV30 with TRBJ1-2; D unclear. The CDR3 contains 10 residues. V shed 5 bases and J shed 8 bases, with 9 bases lying between them. The germline V gene encodes CDR1 GTSNPN and CDR2 SVGIG (reference sequence). DNA of the CDR3: TGTGCCTGGGGGTCTGGCGGCTACACCTTC. Translating gives CAWGSGGYTF.

This chain links TRBV7-9 with TRBJ2-4, with D perhaps TRBD2 (6 bases). CDR3 size: 14 residues. The germline V gene has CDR1 SEHNR and CDR2 FQNEAQ (reference sequence). V lost 2 bases and J 8 bases, leaving 13 bases between the germline ends. The CDR3 DNA is TGTGCCAGCAGCTTACAGGAGGGTTGGGACATTCAGTACTTC. Translation gives CASSLQEGWDIQYF. Using reference TRBV7-9 and TRBJ2-4 for the parts outside the CDR3, the full variable domain is DTGVSQNPRHKITKRGQNVTFRCDPISEHNRLYWYRQTLGQGPEFLTYFQNEAQLEKSRLLSDRFSAERPKGSFSTLEIQRTEQGDSAMYLCASSLQEGWDIQYFGAGTRLSVL.

This clonotype was seen more than once but under ten times. The chain combines TRBV12-3 or TRBV12-4 with TRBJ2-7; the D gene is possibly TRBD1 (6 bases). This CDR3 has 14 residues. Between the trimmed V and J ends, which lost 4 bases and 2 bases, there was a span of 12 bases. The CDR3 nucleotides are TGTGCCAGCAGTTCTAGGGGGATACCCTACGAGCAGTACTTC. This gives the protein CASSSRGIPYEQYF.

This rearrangement joins TRBV5-1 to TRBJ2-7, with D unresolved. The CDR3 consists of 14 residues. The germline V gene encodes CDR1 SGHRS and CDR2 YFSETQ. V was clipped by 0 bases and J by 2 bases, with 9 bases between them. This CDR3 reads CASSLGELPYEQYF. The CDR3 coding sequence is TGCGCCAGCAGCTTGGGAGAGCTTCCCTACGAGCAGTACTTC.

This clonotype was counted only a few times. The CDR3 loop reads CSARDLRRLAGNDEQFF. CDR3 coding DNA: TGCAGTGCTAGAGATCTAAGGAGACTAGCGGGGAACGATGAGCAGTTCTTC. The chain recombines TRBV20-1 with TRBJ2-1; 11 nucleotides match TRBD2. V lost 0 bases, J lost 8 bases, and 12 bases stayed unmatched. The CDR3 runs to 17 residues. Germline lookup yields CDR1 DFQATT and CDR2 SNEGSKA (reference sequence).

This clonotype was seen only a few times. The chain uses TRBV20-1 and TRBJ1-1; D remains unclear. CDR1 and CDR2 (germline): DFQATT, SNEGSKA (reference sequence). The CDR3 is 14 residues long. V was clipped by 3 bases and J by 4 bases, with 15 bases between them. The CDR3 reads CSARARTLGTEAFF. DNA for the CDR3: TGCAGTGCTAGGGCCAGGACCCTGGGCACTGAAGCTTTCTTT.

The CDR3 here is CASPKIARRYTF. CDR3 sequence (DNA): TGTGCCAGCCCCAAAATCGCACGTCGCTACACCTTC. This chain joins TRBV6-1 and TRBJ1-2; the D is unclear. This CDR3 has 12 amino acids. CDR1 is MNHNS, CDR2 SASEGT, per germline. V lost 8 bases and J 9 bases, leaving 16 bases between the germline ends.

In its sample, this clonotype was seen a few times. The rearrangement joins TRBV18 to TRBJ1-3; D not certain. Trimming cost V 6 bases and J 3 bases, with 9 bases left between them. Per germline, CDR1 KGHSH and CDR2 LQKENI. This CDR3 spans 13 amino acids. CDR3 DNA sequence: TGTGCCAGCTCCACGGCGGATGGAAACACCATATATTTT. Amino acids: CASSTADGNTIYF.

A few counts support this clonotype. The chain employs TRBV9 and TRBJ1-1, with TRBD1 identical over 7 bases. Germline V lookup: CDR1 SGDLS, CDR2 YYNGEE. There are 16 residues in the CDR3. Germline trimming cut 4 bases from V and 0 bases from J; bases unmatched to any gene: 9. In DNA, the CDR3 is TGTGCCAGCAGCCATACCGGACAGGAATTGAACACTGAAGCTTTCTTT. Amino acids: CASSHTGQELNTEAFF.

In its sample, this clonotype was seen a few times. V is TRBV5-1 and J is TRBJ2-7, with 7 bases aligning to TRBD1. Germline V gives CDR1 SGHRS, CDR2 YFSETQ. There are 14 residues in the CDR3. J was trimmed by 2 bases and V by 4 bases; bases with no gene match: 6. The CDR3 spells CASSHGTATYEQYF. In DNA, the CDR3 is TGCGCCAGCAGCCACGGGACAGCTACCTACGAGCAGTACTTC.

The chain recombines TRBV6-5 with TRBJ1-1, with 7 bases aligning to TRBD1. This CDR3 has 10 residues. Germline V gene sequence: CDR1 MNHEY, CDR2 SVGAGI. V shed 8 bases and J 10 bases; nucleotides not matched to a gene: 4. The CDR3 reads CASGDRVAFF. The CDR3, as DNA: TGTGCCAGCGGTGACAGGGTAGCTTTCTTT.

Remarks on this clonotype: Germline is not matched at one junction end, which may reflect a read error. This chain uses TRBV9 with TRBJ2-3; no clear D gene. Germline V lookup: CDR1 SGDLS, CDR2 YYNGEE. The CDR3 totals 14 residues. Here the CDR3 reads CASSVGGWGDTQYF. CDR3 sequence (DNA): TGCGCCAGCAGCGTAGGCGGATGGGGAGATACGCAGTATTTT.

This clonotype was recorded a few times. The rearrangement joins TRBV4-2 to TRBJ2-7; D uncertain. Trimming shortened V by 0 bases and J by 6 bases, and 9 bases separated the two germline ends. This CDR3 region has 13 residues. CDR1 is LGHNA, CDR2 YNFKEQ, per germline. CDR3 DNA: TGTGCCAGCAGCCAAGATGGGATAGGCGAGCAGTACTTC. This encodes CASSQDGIGEQYF.

This clonotype has more than one count but fewer than ten. The CDR3 spells CASSPPGRVIYEQYF. CDR3 DNA sequence: TGTGCCAGCTCACCCCCGGGAAGGGTAATCTACGAGCAGTACTTC. The chain employs TRBV18 and TRBJ2-7; D might be TRBD2 (5 bases). The germline gives CDR1 KGHSH, CDR2 LQKENI. V dropped 3 bases and J dropped 3 bases, with 15 bases sitting between them. There are 15 residues in the CDR3.